The clone carrying this T cell receptor (beta chain) came up a few times. The V and J ends lost 6 bases and 1 base respectively, with 13 bases between them. CDR1 and CDR2 from the germline V gene are SEHNR and FQNEAQ (reference sequence). The CDR3 runs to 14 residues. This sample's TCRbeta library carried unique molecular identifier barcodes. TCRdb reanalysed the PCR reads using MiXCR and keeps one entry per CDR3 protein. Counted here are about 610,000 distinct CDR3 sequences, about 10% occurring once; the ten biggest clones make up about 4.2%. This entry belongs to a study of T-cell reconstitution after alpha-beta-depleted transplantation in children.

The chain is built from TRBV7-9 and TRBJ2-7, with D perhaps given as TRBD1 or TRBD2 (5 bases each). The specimen was PBMCs from the stem cell graft donor, collected from the stem cell graft. The source is a human donor who donated a stem cell graft to a child with acute myeloid leukemia. For the CDR3, the DNA is TGTGCCAGCAGGGGGGATGGGGGATCCTACGAGCAGTACTTC. Translation: CASRGDGGSYEQYF.